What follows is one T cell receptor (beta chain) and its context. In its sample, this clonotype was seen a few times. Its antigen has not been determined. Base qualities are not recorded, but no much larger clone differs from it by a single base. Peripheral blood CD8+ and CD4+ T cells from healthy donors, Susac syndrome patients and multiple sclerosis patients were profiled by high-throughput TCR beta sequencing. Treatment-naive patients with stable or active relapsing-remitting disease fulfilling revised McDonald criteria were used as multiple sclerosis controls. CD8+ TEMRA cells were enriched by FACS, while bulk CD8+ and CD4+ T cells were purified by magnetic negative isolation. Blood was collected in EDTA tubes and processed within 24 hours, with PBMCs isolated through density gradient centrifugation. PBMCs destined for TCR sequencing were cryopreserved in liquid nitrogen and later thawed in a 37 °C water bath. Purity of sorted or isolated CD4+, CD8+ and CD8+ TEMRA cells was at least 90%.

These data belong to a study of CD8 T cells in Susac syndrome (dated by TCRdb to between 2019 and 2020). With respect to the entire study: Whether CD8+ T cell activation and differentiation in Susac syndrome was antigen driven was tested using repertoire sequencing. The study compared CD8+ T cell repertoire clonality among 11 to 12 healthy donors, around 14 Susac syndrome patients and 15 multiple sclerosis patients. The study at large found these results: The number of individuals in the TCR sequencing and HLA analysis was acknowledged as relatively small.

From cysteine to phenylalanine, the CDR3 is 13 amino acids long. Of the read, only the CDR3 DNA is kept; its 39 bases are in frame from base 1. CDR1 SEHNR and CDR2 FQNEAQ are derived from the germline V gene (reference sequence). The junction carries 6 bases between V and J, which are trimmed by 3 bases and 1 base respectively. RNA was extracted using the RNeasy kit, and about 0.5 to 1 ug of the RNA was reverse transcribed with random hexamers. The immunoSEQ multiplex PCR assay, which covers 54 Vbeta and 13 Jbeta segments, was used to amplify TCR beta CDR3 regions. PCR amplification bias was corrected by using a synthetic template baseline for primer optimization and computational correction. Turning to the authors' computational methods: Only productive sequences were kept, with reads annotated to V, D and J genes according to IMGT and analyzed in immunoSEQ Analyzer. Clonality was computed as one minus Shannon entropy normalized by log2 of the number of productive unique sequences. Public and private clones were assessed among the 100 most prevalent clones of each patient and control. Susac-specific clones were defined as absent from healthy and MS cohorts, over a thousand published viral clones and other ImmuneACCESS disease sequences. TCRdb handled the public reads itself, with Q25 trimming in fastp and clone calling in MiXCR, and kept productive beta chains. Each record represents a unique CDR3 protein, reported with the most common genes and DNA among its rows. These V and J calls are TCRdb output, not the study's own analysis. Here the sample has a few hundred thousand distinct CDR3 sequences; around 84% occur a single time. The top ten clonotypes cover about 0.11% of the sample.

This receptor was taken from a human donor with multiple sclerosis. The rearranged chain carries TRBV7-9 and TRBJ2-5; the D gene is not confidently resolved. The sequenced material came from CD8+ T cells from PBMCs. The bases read TGTGCCAGCAGCTTCAACAGCCAAGAGACCCAGTACTTC. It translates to CASSFNSQETQYF.